The rows below give T cell receptor beta chains drawn from one sample of a study of T cells after yellow fever vaccination. TCRdb processed the 5' RACE reads anew with MiXCR; each CDR3 protein has one entry. This sample has around 320,000 distinct CDR3 sequences, with 8.7% found just once. Here the sequenced sample was CD4+ T cells sorted from PBMCs, taken 5 days after the yellow fever booster vaccination. The source of these receptors is a man younger than 35 who received the YFV17D yellow fever vaccine. CDR3s include the opening cysteine and the closing phenylalanine or tryptophan. The D gene is left open where the match is weak. Clone size is not always given. Where it is, it says once, few, many or a class for expanded clones.

size	V	J	D	DNA	CDR3
many	TRBV15	TRBJ2-3	NA	TGTGCCACCAGCAGCCGGGACCGCTTCGCAGATACGCAGTATTTT	CATSSRDRFADTQYF
NA	TRBV5-4	TRBJ1-1	NA	TGTGCCAGCAGCTGGACGACGGGGAACACTGAAGCTTTCTTT	CASSWTTGNTEAFF
NA	TRBV18	TRBJ1-4	NA	TGTGCCAGCTCACCCAGGGAGGTAGATGAAAAACTGTTTTTT	CASSPREVDEKLFF
NA	TRBV2	TRBJ1-1	NA	TGTGCCAGCAGTGACTCCCAGGGTGGGGGCACTGAAGCTTTCTTT	CASSDSQGGGTEAFF
NA	TRBV9	TRBJ2-5	TRBD1	TGTGCCAGCAGCGCGACAGGGGTGGGGGAGACCCAGTACTTC	CASSATGVGETQYF
NA	TRBV2	TRBJ2-7	NA	TGTGCCAGCAGGGTCGGGACGGAGGGTTACGAGCAGTACTTC	CASRVGTEGYEQYF
NA	TRBV5-6	TRBJ1-1	NA	TGTGCCAGTACCAGGTTTTCTGAAGCTTTCTTT	CASTRFSEAFF
few	TRBV5-1	TRBJ2-4	TRBD1	TGCGCCAGCAGCTTGGGGGCAGGGGGCAGAAATCTAGCCAAAAACATTCAGTACTTC	CASSLGAGGRNLAKNIQYF
many	TRBV11-2	TRBJ2-7	NA	TGTGCCAGCAGCTTGTTCCCGATGAGGTTCAACGAGCAGTACTTC	CASSLFPMRFNEQYF
NA	TRBV5-1	TRBJ2-7	NA	TGCGCCAGCAGCGCCCTGAGTCTACAAAAGGGCGAGCAGTACTTC	CASSALSLQKGEQYF
few	TRBV12-3/TRBV12-4	TRBJ2-1	TRBD1	TGTGCCAGCAGTCAGGGACAGGGCTCCTACAATGAGCAGTTCTTC	CASSQGQGSYNEQFF
many	TRBV11-3	TRBJ2-6	NA	TGTGCCAGCAGCTTAACATCTGCTCGCTTCTCTGGGGCCAACGTCCTGACTTTC	CASSLTSARFSGANVLTF
few	TRBV20-1	TRBJ2-5	TRBD1	TGCAGTGCTAGCCCAGACAGGGGGTTGGAGACCCAGTACTTC	CSASPDRGLETQYF
few	TRBV9	TRBJ2-2	NA	TGTGCCAGCAAGTGGGGAGGAACCGGGGAGCTGTTTTTT	CASKWGGTGELFF